This T cell receptor beta chain was recorded in a study of CDR3 diversity in severe acne. TCRdb re-called the PCR reads with MiXCR, one entry per CDR3 protein. The data contain fewer than 100,000 distinct CDR3 sequences, under 65% of them seen just once; the ten biggest clones take up roughly an eighth. The sequencing input was blood. The clonotype was recovered from a male donor in good health, without acne.

For the CDR3, the DNA is TGTGCCATCAGTGAGTCATCAGTATATGGCTACACCTTC. Translation: CAISESSVYGYTF. The V and J genes are TRBV10-3 and TRBJ1-2; no reliable D call. Per the germline V gene, CDR1 is ENHRY and CDR2 is SYGVKD. The V end was cut by 0 bases, the J end by 5 bases, with 7 bases between. CDR3 size: 13 residues.